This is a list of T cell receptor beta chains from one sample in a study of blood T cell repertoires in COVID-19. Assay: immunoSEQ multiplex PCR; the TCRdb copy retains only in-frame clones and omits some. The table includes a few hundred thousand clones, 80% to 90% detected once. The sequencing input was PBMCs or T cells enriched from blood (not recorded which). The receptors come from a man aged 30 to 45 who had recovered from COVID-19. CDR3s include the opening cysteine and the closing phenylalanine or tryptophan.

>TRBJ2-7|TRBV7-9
CASSPRLAGVGDEEQYF
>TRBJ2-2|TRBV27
CASSSTSGRASGELFF
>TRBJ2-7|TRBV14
CASSQTGTSGKYEQYF
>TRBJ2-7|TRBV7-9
CASSGTGVSYEQYF
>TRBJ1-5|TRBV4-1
CASSQSETGIQHF
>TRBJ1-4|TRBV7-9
CASSFGGMGTNEKLFF
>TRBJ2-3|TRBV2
CASGPRGGDADTQYF
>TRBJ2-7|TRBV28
CASRSGWDEQYF
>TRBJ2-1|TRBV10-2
CASRGAGLNEQFF
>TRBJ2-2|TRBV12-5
CASGHGVGELFF
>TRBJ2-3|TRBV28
CASIHPQLAGHTDTQYF
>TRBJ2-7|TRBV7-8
CASRSKQGASYEQYF
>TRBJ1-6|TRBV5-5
CASSRSYGQDNSPLHF
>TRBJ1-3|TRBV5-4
CASSLDRANTIYF
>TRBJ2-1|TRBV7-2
CASSDSSFTYNEQFF
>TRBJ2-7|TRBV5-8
CASSFVRRTGFDVSEQYF
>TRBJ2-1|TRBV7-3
CASSSPGLAAYNEQFF
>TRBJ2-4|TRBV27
CASSFLAGGPAKNIQYF
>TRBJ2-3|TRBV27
CASSFFGGRGTDTQYF
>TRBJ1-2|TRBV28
CASSFSGVYGYTF
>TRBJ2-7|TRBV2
CASSQPTDAWEQYF
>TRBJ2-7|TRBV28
CASSVSFEQYF
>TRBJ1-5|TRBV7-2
CASSYWDNNQPQHF
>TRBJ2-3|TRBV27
CASSFYTAVPGADTQYF
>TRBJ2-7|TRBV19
CASSRHRESYEQYF
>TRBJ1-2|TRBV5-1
CASSLDRGSVEIHGYTF
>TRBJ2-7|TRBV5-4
CASSFRGTYEQYF
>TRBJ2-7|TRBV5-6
CASSSISAGGTYEQYF
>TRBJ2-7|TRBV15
CATSRGQESYEQYF
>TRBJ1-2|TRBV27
CASRGTGDWGYTF
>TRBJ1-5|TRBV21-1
CASSTRQPQHF
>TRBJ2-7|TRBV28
CASSSPPNEQYF
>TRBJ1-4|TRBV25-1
CASSEFGTLNEKLFF
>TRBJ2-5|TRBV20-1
CSASSGRGETQYF